Listed below are T cell receptor beta chains from one sample, sequenced in a study of T-cell memory formation after mild COVID-19. One entry per CDR3 protein results from TCRdb running MiXCR on the 5' RACE reads. The table shows just over 300,000 distinct CDR3 sequences, with roughly a fifth occurring only once. The sequencing sample was made of PBMCs or a T cell subset sorted from them (not recorded which). These TCRs come from a man younger than 30 who had mild COVID-19 (a few samples of this study predate the infection). Cell type and time point are not known. CDR3s include the opening cysteine and the closing phenylalanine or tryptophan. Each record gives: clone size, V gene, J gene, D gene, CDR3 DNA, CDR3 protein. D genes are given only for firm matches. Some rows have no size entry. The others give once, few or many, or a class for an expanded clone.

>few|TRBV7-2|TRBJ2-2|TRBD2
TGTGCCAGCAGCTTAGTTTCGCGGGGGGGCCTACCCGGGGAGCTGTTTTTT
CASSLVSRGGLPGELFF
>few|TRBV4-1|TRBJ2-1|NA
TGCGCCAGCAGCCAACCCAGGGTTTTAAATTACAATGAGCAGTTCTTC
CASSQPRVLNYNEQFF
>few|TRBV5-1|TRBJ1-1|TRBD1
TGCGCCAGCAGCGAGGGGCAGGGGGCGACTGAAGCTTTCTTT
CASSEGQGATEAFF
>NA|TRBV4-1|TRBJ2-3|NA
TGCGCCAGCAGCCGGGGCCGCGATGGAACTAGCACAGATACGCAGTATTTT
CASSRGRDGTSTDTQYF
>NA|TRBV24-1|TRBJ1-2|NA
TGTGCCACCAGTGATGCTCACTATGGCTACACCTTC
CATSDAHYGYTF
>few|TRBV9|TRBJ1-2|NA
TGTGCCAGCAGCGTAGATGGCAGCGCCTTCTATGGCTACACCTTC
CASSVDGSAFYGYTF
>few|TRBV4-3|TRBJ2-5|TRBD2
TGCGCCAGCAGCCAAGATCTTAGGAGAGCGGGGGGCAGGGAGACCCAGTACTTC
CASSQDLRRAGGRETQYF
>few|TRBV12-3/TRBV12-4|TRBJ1-1|NA
TGTGCCAGCACTCTAGGTCAGGGCGGGGCTGAAGCTTTCTTT
CASTLGQGGAEAFF
>NA|TRBV14|TRBJ2-1|NA
TGTGCCAGCAGCCTAAGACAGTTGAATGAGCAGTTCTTC
CASSLRQLNEQFF
>NA|TRBV12-3/TRBV12-4|TRBJ1-2|NA
TGTGCCAGCAGTCCAAGTCCAGCCTATGGCTACACCTTC
CASSPSPAYGYTF
>few|TRBV7-8|TRBJ2-1|NA
TGTGCCAGCAGCTTAATGCGGGGTTCCTACAATGAGCAGTTCTTC
CASSLMRGSYNEQFF
>NA|TRBV6-2/TRBV6-3|TRBJ2-2|NA
TGTGCCAGCAGTTTTACCCGGGGGGAGCTGTTTTTT
CASSFTRGELFF